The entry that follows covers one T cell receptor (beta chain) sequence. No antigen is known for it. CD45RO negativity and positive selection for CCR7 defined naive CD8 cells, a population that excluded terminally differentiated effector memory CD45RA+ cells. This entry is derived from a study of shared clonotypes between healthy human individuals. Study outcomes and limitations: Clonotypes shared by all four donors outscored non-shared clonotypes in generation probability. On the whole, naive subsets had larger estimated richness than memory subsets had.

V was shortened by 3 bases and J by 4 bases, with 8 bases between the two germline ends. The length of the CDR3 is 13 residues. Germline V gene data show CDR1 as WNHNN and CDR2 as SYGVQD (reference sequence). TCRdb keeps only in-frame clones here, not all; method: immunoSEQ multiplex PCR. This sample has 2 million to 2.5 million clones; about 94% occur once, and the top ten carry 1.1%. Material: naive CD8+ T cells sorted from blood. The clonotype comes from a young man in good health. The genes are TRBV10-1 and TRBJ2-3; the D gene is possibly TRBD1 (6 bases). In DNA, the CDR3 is TGCGCCAGCAGTGAACAGGGCCCAGATACGCAGTATTTT. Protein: CASSEQGPDTQYF.